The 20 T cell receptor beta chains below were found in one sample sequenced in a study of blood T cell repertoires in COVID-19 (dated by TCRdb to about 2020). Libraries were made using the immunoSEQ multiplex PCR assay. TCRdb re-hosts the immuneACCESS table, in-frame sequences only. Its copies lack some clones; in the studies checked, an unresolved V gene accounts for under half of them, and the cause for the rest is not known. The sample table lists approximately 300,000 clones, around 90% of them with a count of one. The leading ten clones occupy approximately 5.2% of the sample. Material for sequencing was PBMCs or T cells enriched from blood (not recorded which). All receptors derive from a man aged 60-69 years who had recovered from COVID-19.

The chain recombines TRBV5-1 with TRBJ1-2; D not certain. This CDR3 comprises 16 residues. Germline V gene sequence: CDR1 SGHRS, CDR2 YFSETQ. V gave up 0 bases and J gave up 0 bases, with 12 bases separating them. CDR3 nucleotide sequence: TGCGCCAGCAGCTTGGGGGTTTCTCTAGCTAACTATGGCTACACCTTC. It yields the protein CASSLGVSLANYGYTF.

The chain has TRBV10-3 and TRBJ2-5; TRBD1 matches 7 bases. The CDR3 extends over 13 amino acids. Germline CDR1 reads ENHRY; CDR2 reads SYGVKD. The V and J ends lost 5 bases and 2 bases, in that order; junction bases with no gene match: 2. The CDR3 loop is CAISTGDQETQYF. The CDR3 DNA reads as TGTGCCATCAGTACAGGGGATCAAGAGACCCAGTACTTC.

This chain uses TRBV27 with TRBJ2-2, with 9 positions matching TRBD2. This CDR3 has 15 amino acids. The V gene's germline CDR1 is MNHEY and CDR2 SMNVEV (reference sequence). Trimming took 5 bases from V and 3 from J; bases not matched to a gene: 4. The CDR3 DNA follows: TGTGCCAGCAGTCTTAGCGGGGGCTACACCGGGGAGCTGTTTTTT. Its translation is CASSLSGGYTGELFF.

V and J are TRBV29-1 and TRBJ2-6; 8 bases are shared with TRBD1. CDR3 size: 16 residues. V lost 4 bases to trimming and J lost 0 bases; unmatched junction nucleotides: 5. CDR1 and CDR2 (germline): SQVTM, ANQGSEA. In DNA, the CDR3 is TGCAGCGTTGCCGGCGGACAGGGCTCTGGGGCCAACGTCCTGACTTTC. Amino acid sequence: CSVAGGQGSGANVLTF.

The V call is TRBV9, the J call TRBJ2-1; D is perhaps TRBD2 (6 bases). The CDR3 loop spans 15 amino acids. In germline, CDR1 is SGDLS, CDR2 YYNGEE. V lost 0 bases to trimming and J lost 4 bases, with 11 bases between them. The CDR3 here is CASSVAGGGYNEQFF. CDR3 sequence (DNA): TGTGCCAGCAGCGTAGCCGGTGGGGGGTACAATGAGCAGTTCTTC.

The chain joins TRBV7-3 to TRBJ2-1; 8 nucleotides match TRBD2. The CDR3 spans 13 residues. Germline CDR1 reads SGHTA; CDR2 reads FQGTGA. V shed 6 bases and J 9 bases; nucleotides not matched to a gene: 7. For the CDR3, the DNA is TGTGCCAGCAGTCCGCGGGCGGGAGGTGAGCAGTTCTTC. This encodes CASSPRAGGEQFF.

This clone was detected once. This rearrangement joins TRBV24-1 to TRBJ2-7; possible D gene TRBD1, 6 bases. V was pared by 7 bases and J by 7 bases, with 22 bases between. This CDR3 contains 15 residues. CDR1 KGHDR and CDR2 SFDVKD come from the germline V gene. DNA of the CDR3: TGTGCCACCAGCGAATACGGGACAAGGGATGTGGAGCAGTACTTC. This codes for CATSEYGTRDVEQYF.

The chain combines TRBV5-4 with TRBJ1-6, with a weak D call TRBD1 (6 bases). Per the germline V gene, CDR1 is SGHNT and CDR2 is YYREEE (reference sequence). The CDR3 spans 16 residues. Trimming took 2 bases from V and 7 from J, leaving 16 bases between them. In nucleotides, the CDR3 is TGTGCCAGCAGCTTAGGTGGGGGGCGGGGGAATTCACCCCTCCACTTT. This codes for CASSLGGGRGNSPLHF.

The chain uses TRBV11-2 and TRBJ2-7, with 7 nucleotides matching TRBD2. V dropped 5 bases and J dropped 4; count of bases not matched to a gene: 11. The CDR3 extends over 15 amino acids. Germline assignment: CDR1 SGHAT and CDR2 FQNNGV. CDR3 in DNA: TGTGCCAGCAGCCCAAGGCGACTAGCTGGATACGAGCAGTACTTC. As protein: CASSPRRLAGYEQYF.

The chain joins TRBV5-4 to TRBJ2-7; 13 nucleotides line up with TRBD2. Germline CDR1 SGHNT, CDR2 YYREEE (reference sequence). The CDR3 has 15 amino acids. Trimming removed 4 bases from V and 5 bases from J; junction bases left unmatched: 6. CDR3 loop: CASSLGGLAGDEQYF. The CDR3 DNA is TGTGCCAGCAGCCTGGGAGGACTAGCGGGAGACGAGCAGTACTTC.

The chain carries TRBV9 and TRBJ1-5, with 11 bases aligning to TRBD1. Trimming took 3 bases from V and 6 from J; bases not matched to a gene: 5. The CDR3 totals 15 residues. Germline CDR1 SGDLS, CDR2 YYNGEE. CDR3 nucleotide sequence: TGTGCCAGCAGCGCCGATGGGACAGGGGGTCAGCCCCAGCATTTT. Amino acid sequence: CASSADGTGGQPQHF. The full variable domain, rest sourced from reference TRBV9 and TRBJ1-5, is DSGVTQTPKHLITATGQRVTLRCSPRSGDLSVYWYQQSLDQGLQFLIQYYNGEERAKGNILERFSAQQFPDLHSELNLSSLELGDSALYFCASSADGTGGQPQHFGDGTRLSIL.

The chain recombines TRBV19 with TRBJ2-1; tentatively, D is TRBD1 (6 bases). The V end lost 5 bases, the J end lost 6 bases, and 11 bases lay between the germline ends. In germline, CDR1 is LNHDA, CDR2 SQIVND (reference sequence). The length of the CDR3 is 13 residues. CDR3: CASSVKTGNEQFF. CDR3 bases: TGTGCCAGTAGTGTAAAGACAGGCAATGAGCAGTTCTTC.

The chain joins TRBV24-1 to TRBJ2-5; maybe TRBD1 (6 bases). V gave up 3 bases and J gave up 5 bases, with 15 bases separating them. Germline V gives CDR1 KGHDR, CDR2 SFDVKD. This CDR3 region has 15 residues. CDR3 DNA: TGTGCCACCAGTGATCCAGTGGGGGCTCAGGAGACCCAGTACTTC. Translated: CATSDPVGAQETQYF.

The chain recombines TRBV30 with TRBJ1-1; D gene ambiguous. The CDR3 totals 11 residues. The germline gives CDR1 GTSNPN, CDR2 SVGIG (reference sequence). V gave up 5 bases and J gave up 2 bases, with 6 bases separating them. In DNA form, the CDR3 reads TGTGCCTGGGCGGTCAACACTGAAGCTTTCTTT. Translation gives CAWAVNTEAFF.

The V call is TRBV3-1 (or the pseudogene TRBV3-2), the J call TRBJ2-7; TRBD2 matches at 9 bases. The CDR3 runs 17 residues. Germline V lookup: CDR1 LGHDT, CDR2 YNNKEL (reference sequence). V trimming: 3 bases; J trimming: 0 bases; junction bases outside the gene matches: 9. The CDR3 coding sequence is TGTGCCAGCAGCCACTCCCGCCTTAGCGGGAGCTCCTACGAGCAGTACTTC. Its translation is CASSHSRLSGSSYEQYF.

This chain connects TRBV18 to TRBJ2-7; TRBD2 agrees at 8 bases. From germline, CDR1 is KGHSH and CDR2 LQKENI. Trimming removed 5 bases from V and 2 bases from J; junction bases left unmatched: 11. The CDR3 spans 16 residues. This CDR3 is CASSTSFTSGPYEQYF. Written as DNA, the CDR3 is TGTGCCAGCTCAACTTCCTTTACTAGCGGACCCTACGAGCAGTACTTC.

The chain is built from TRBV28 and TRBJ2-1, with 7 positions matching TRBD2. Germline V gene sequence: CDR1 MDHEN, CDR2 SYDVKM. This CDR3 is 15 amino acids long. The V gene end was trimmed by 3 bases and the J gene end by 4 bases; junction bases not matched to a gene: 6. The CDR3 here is CASSLWGRGYNEQFF. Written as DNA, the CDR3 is TGTGCCAGCAGTTTGTGGGGGAGGGGTTACAATGAGCAGTTCTTC.

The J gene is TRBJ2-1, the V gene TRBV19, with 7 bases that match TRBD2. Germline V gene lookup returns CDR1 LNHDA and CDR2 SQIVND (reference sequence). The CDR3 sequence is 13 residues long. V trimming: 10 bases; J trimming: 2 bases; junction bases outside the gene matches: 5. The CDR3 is CATGGGTYNEQFF. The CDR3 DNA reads TGTGCCACCGGGGGAGGGACCTACAATGAGCAGTTCTTC.

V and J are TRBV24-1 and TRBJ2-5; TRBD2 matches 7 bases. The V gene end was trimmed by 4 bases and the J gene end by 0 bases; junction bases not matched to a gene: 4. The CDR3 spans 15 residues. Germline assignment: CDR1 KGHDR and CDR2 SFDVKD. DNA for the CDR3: TGTGCCACCAGTGACGCGGGAGAGTACCAAGAGACCCAGTACTTC. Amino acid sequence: CATSDAGEYQETQYF.

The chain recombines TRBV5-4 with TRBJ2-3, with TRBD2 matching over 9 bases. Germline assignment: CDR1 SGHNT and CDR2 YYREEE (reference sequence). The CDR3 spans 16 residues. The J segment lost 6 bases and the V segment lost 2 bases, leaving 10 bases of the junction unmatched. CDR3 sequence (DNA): TGTGCCAGCAGCTTAGGGGGAGCGGGAGGATCCGATACGCAGTATTTT. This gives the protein CASSLGGAGGSDTQYF.